The clone carrying this TCR beta chain appeared a few times. The sample belongs to a study of blood T cells in healthy people across ages. Primed by a sample-barcoded 5' primer and a J-beta primer mix, a second PCR proceeded for 7 to 11 cycles. TCRdb reprocessed the 5' RACE reads with MiXCR, giving one entry per CDR3 protein. Here the sample spans 350,000 to 450,000 distinct CDR3 sequences, approximately 47% being singletons. Sequencing was carried out using blood. The origin of this receptor is a man in his fifties or sixties in good health.

CDR3 nucleotides: TGTGCCAGCAGCCAAGAACTAGCGGGGGGGCGAAGTGAGCAGTTCTTC. Translated: CASSQELAGGRSEQFF. V and J are TRBV4-2 and TRBJ2-1, with 13 nucleotides matching TRBD2. V was clipped by 0 bases and J by 9 bases; unmatched bases: 5. Germline V lookup: CDR1 LGHNA, CDR2 YNFKEQ. The CDR3 sequence is 16 residues long.